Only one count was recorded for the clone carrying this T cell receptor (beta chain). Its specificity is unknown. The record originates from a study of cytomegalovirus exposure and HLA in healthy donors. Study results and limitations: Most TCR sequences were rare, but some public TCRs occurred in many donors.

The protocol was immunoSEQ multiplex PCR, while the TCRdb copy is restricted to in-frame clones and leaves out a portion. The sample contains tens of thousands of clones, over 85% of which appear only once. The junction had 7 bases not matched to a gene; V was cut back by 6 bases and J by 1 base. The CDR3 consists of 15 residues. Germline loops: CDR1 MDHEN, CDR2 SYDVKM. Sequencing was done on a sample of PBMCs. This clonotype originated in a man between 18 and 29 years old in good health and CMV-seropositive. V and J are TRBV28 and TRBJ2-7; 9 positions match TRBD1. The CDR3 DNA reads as TGTGCCAGCAGCGTCCCGGGACAGGGATCCTACGAGCAGTACTTC. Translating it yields CASSVPGQGSYEQYF.